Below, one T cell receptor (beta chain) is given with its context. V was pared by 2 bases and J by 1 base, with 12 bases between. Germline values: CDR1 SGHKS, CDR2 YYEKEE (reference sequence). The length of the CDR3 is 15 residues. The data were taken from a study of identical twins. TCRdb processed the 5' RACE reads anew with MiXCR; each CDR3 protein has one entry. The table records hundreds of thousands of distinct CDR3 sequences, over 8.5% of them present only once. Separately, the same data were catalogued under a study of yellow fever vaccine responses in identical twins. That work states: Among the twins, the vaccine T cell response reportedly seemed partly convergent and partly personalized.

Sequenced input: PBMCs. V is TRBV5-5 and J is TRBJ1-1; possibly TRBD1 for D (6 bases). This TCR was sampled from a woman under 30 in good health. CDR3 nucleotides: TGTGCCAGCAGCTTACGATCACAGGGGAACACTGAAGCTTTCTTT. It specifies CASSLRSQGNTEAFF.